This T cell receptor (beta chain) was obtained from a study of OX40 agonist ivuxolimab in advanced cancers. Looking at the study overall: In this cohort, patients received ivuxolimab, an agonistic anti-OX40 (CD134) antibody. Prior therapy, whether anti-PD-1, anti-PD-L1 or anti-CTLA-4, was allowed, and 40% had some. Study-wide findings and caveats: CD4+ and CD8+ T cells in blood underwent clonal expansion by week 6 at 0.1 to 3.0 mg/kg.

Libraries were prepared by immunoSEQ multiplex PCR; TCRdb keeps only in-frame clonotypes and omits some of them. The data hold about 46,000 clones, with about nine tenths observed a single time. CDR3 length: 11 amino acids. From germline, CDR1 is SEHNR and CDR2 FQNEAQ (reference sequence). The V gene lost 6 bases and the J gene lost 4 bases, with 7 bases spanning the gap. This clone was detected once. Its antigen remains unidentified. Anyone with autoimmune disease history or systemic immunosuppression was excluded. The source of this sequence is an adult with an advanced solid tumor such as melanoma, head and neck, liver or kidney cancer. This specimen consisted of CD4+ or CD8+ T cells sorted from blood, obtained in a trial of the OX40 agonist ivuxolimab. This sequence joins TRBV7-9 and TRBJ2-7; no firm D call. CDR3 sequence: CASREGYEQYF. CDR3 bases: TGTGCCAGCAGGGAAGGTTACGAGCAGTACTTC.